This TCR beta chain was retrieved from a study of control samples from healthy donors and cancer patients. Sequencing was performed with immunoSEQ multiplex PCR; in TCRdb, only in-frame clones are kept and a portion is missing. The data show approximately 100,000 clones, more than 75% seen once. The V segment lost 2 bases and the J segment 0 bases; nucleotides outside the gene matches: 10. Germline loops: CDR1 MNHEY, CDR2 SVGEGT. The CDR3 covers 19 residues. Sequencing used blood. This rearrangement joins TRBV6-2 or TRBV6-3 to TRBJ2-1; 10 bases match TRBD1. The clonotype was recovered from a woman in her thirties or forties in good health. CDR3 amino acids: CASSYLTGGTVSSYNEQFF. DNA of the CDR3: TGTGCCAGCAGTTACCTGACAGGGGGCACGGTGAGCTCCTACAATGAGCAGTTCTTC.